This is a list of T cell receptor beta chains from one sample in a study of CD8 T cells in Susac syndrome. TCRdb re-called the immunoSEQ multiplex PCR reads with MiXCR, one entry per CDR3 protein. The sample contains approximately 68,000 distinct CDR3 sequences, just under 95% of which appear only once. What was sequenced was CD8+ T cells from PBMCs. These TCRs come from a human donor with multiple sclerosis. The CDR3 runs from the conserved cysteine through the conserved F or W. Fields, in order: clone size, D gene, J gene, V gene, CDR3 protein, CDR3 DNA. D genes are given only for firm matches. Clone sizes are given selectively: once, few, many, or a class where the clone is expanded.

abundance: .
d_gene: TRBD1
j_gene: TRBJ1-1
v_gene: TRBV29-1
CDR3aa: CSVEGGQGLDTEAFF
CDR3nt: TGCAGCGTTGAAGGGGGACAGGGGTTGGACACTGAAGCTTTCTTT

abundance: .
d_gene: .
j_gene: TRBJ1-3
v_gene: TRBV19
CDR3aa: CASSIHPGNTIYF
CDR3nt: TGTGCCAGTAGTATACATCCTGGAAACACCATATATTTT

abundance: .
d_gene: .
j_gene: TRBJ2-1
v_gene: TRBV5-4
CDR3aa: CASSLVSRMGSYNEQFF
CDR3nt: TGTGCCAGCAGCTTGGTTAGCCGAATGGGCTCCTACAATGAGCAGTTCTTC

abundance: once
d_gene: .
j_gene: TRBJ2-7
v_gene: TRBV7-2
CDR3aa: CASSRSGSGDYEQYF
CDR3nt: TGTGCCAGCAGCCGTAGTGGTTCAGGGGACTACGAGCAGTACTTC

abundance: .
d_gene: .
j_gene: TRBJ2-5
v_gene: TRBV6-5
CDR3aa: CASSYMETQYF
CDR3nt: TGTGCCAGCAGTTACATGGAGACCCAGTACTTC

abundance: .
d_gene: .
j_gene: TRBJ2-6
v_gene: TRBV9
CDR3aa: CASSDTGSGANVLTF
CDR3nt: TGTGCCAGCAGCGACACAGGGTCTGGGGCCAACGTCCTGACTTTC

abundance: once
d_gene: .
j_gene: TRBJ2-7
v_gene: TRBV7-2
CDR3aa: CASSANRAEGYEQYF
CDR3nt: TGTGCCAGCAGCGCAAACAGGGCGGAGGGCTACGAGCAGTACTTC

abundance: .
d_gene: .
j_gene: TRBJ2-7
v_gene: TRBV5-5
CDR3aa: CASSPPVDAYEQYF
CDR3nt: TGTGCCAGCAGCCCCCCGGTGGATGCCTACGAGCAGTACTTC

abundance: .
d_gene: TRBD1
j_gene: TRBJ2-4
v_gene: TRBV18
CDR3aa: CASSPRDRGSAKNIQYF
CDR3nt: TGTGCCAGCTCACCACGGGACAGGGGTTCGGCCAAAAACATTCAGTACTTC

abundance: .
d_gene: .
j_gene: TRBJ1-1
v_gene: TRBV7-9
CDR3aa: CASSLGWGAFF
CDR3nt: TGTGCCAGCAGCTTAGGGTGGGGAGCTTTCTTT

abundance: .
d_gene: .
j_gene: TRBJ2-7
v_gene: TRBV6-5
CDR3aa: CASSLEIRVGEQYF
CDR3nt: TGTGCCAGCAGCTTGGAAATCAGGGTGGGGGAGCAGTACTTC

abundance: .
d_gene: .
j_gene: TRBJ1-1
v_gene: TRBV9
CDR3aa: CASSVGEGYTEAFF
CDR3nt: TGTGCCAGCAGCGTGGGGGAGGGTTACACTGAAGCTTTCTTT

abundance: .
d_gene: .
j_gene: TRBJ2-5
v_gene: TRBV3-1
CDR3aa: CASSHYLRGAQETQYF
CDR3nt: TGTGCCAGCAGCCATTATCTTAGAGGGGCCCAAGAGACCCAGTACTTC

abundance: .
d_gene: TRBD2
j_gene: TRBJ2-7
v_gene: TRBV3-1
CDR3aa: CASSYLAGGLSYEQYF
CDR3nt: TGTGCCAGCAGCTACCTAGCGGGGGGTCTTTCCTACGAGCAGTACTTC

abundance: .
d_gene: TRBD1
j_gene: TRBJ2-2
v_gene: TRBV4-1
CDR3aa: CATTGSNTGELFF
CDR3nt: TGCGCCACGACAGGGAGCAACACCGGGGAGCTGTTTTTT

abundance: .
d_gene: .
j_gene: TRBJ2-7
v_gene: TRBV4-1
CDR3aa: CASSPASVSSYEQYF
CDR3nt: TGCGCCAGCAGCCCTGCTAGCGTCAGTTCCTACGAGCAGTACTTC

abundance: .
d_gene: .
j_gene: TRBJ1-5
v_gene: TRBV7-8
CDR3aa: CASSLDSSNQPQHF
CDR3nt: TGTGCCAGCAGCTTAGACAGTAGCAATCAGCCCCAGCATTTT

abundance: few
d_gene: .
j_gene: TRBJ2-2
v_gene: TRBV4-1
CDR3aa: CASSQGAWGSTGELFF
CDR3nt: TGCGCCAGCAGCCAAGGGGCTTGGGGCAGCACCGGGGAGCTGTTTTTT

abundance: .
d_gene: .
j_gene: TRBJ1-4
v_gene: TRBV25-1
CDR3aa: CASSESFELFF
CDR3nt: TGTGCCAGCAGTGAATCGTTCGAACTGTTTTTT

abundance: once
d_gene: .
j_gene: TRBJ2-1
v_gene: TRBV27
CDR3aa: CASAGKRLNEQFF
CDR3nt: TGTGCCAGCGCCGGCAAAAGGCTCAATGAGCAGTTCTTC

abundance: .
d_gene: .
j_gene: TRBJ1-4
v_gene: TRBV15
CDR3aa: CATRPPGGVSEKLFF
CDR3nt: TGTGCCACCAGACCCCCCGGGGGGGTTAGTGAAAAACTGTTTTTT

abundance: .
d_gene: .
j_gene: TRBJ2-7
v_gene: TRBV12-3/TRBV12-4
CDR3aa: CASSFDPSYEQYF
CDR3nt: TGTGCCAGCAGTTTCGATCCAAGCTACGAGCAGTACTTC

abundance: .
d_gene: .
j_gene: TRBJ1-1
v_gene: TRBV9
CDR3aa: CASSVGSGEAFF
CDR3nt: TGTGCCAGCAGCGTAGGGAGCGGTGAAGCTTTCTTT

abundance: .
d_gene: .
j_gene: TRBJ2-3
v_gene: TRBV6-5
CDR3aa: CASSQGTDTQYF
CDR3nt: TGTGCCAGCAGTCAAGGCACAGATACGCAGTATTTT

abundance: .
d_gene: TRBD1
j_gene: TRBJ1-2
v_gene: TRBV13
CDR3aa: CASSLARTGFTF
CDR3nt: TGTGCCAGCAGCTTAGCCCGGACAGGGTTCACCTTC

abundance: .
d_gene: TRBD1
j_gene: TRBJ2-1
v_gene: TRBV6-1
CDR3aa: CASRPYVRDRANNEQFF
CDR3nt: TGTGCCAGCAGACCCTACGTCCGGGACAGGGCCAACAATGAGCAGTTCTTC

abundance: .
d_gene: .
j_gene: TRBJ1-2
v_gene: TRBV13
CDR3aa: CASSTGPPDGYTF
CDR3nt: TGTGCCAGCAGCACGGGGCCCCCTGATGGCTACACCTTC

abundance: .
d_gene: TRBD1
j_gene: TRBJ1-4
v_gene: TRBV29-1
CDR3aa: CSVGSRGTENEKLFF
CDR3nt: TGCAGCGTTGGTTCTCGGGGGACAGAGAATGAAAAACTGTTTTTT

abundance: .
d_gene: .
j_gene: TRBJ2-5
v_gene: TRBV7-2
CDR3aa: CASSPRTTRETQYF
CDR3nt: TGTGCCAGCAGCCCCCGAACTACGAGAGAGACCCAGTACTTC

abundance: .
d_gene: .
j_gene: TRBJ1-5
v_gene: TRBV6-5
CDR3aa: CASSGINQPQHF
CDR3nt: TGTGCCAGCAGTGGAATAAATCAGCCCCAGCATTTT

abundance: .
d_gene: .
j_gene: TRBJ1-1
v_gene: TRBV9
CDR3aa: CASTQGPKNTEAFF
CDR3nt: TGTGCCAGCACCCAGGGACCGAAGAACACTGAAGCTTTCTTT

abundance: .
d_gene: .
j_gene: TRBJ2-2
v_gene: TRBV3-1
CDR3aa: CASSLTPGAKGNTGELFF
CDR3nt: TGTGCCAGCAGCCTAACCCCTGGAGCGAAAGGGAACACCGGGGAGCTGTTTTTT

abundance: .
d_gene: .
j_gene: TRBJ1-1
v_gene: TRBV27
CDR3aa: CASSTSAGAGTEAFF
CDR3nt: TGTGCCAGCAGTACCTCAGCAGGGGCTGGGACTGAAGCTTTCTTT

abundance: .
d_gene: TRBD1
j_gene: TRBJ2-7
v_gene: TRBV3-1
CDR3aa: CASSYGQGDEQYF
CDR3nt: TGTGCCAGCAGCTACGGACAGGGGGACGAGCAGTACTTC

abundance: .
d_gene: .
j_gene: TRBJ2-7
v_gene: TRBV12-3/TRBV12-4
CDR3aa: CATSGAPNYEQYF
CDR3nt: TGTGCCACCTCGGGGGCCCCTAACTACGAGCAGTACTTC

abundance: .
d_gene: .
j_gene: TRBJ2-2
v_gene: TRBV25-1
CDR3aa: CASSSSDGELFF
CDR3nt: TGTGCCAGCAGTTCAAGCGACGGGGAGCTGTTTTTT